This T cell receptor (beta chain) was captured in a study of blood T cell repertoires in COVID-19. Study-level background: Donors in the United States, Italy and Spain gave samples during acute or convalescent COVID-19. Sources were T cells, B-cell-depleted T cells, or PBMCs; the material itself was cDNA or gDNA.

Sequenced by immunoSEQ multiplex PCR; TCRdb stores in-frame clones only, minus some. The table includes 150,000 or so clones, approximately 86% detected once. There are 18 residues in the CDR3. Germline values: CDR1 LGHNA, CDR2 YSLEER. Losses at the gene ends were 5 bases for V and 0 bases for J; bases not matched to a gene: 5. The clonotype was recovered from a man aged 45-60 years with active or convalescent COVID-19. The sequenced sample consisted of peripheral blood. The chain links TRBV4-3 to TRBJ2-1, with TRBD2 matching over 15 bases. The chain's CDR3 is CASSYGLAGGSSYNEQFF. Written as DNA, the CDR3 is TGCGCCAGCAGCTACGGACTAGCGGGGGGGAGCTCCTACAATGAGCAGTTCTTC.